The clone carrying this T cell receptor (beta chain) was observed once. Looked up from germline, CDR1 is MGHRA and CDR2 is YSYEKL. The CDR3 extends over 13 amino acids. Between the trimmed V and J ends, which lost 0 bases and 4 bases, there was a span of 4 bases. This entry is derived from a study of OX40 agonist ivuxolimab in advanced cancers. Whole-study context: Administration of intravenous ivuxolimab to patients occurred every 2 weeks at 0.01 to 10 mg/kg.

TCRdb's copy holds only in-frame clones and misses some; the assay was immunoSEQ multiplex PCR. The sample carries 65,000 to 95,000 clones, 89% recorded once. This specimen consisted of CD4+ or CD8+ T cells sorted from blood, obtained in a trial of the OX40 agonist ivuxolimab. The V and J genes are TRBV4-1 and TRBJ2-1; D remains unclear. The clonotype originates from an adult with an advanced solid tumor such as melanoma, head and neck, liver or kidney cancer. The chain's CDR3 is CASSQDTYNEQFF. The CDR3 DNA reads TGCGCCAGCAGCCAAGACACTTACAATGAGCAGTTCTTC.